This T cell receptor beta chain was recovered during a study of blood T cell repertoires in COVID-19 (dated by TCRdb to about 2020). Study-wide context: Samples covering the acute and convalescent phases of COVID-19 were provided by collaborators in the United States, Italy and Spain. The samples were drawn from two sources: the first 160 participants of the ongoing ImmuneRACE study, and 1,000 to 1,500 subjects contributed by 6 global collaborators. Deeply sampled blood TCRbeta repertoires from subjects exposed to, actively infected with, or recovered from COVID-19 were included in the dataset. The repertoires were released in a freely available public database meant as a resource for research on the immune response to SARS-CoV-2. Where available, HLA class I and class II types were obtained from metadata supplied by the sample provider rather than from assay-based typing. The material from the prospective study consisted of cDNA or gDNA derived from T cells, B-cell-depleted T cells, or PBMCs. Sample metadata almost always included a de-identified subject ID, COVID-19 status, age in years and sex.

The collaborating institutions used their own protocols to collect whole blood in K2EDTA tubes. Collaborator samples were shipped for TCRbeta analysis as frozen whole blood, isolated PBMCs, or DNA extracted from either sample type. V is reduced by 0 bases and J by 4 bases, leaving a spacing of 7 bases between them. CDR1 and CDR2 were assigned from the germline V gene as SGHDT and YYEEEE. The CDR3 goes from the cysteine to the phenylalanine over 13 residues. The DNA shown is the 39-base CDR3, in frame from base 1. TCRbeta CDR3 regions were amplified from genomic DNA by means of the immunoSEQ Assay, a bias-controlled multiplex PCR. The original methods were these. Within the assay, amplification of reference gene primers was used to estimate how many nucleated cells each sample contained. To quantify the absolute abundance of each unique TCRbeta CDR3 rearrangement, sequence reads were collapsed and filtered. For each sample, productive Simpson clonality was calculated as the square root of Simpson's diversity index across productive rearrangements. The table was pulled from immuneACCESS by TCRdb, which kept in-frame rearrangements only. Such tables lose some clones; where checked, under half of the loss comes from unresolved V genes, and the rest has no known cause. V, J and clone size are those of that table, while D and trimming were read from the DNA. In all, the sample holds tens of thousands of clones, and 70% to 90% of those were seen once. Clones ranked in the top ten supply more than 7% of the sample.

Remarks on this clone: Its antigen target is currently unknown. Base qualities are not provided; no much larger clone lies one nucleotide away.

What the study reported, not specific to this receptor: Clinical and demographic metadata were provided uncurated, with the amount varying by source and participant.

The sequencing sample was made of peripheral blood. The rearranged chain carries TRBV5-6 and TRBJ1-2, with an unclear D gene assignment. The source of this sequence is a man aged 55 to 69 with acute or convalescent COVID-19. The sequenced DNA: TGTGCCAGCAGCTTGGGCGGAAGCTATGGCTACACCTTC. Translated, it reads CASSLGGSYGYTF.